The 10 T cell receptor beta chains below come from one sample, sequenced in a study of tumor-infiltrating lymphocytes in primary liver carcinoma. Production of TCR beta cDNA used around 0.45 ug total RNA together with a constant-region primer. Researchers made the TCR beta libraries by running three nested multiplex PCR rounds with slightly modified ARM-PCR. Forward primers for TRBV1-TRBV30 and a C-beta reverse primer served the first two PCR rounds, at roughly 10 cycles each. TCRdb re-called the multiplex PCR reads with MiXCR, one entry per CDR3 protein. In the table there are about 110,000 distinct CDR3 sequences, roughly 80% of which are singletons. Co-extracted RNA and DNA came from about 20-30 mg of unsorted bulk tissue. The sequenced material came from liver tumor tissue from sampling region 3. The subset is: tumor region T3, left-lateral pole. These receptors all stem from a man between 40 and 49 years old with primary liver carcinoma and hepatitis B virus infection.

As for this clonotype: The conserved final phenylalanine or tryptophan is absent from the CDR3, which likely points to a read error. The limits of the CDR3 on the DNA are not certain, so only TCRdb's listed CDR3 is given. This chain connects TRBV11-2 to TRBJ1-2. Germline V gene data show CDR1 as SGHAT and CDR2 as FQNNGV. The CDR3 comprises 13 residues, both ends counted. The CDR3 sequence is CPSSLFGFYGYTI.

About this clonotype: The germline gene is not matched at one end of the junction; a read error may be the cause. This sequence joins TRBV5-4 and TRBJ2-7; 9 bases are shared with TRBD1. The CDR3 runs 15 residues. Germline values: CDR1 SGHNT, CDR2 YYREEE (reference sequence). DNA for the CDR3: TGTGCCAGCAGTCCAAACGGGACAGGGATCAACGAGCAATACTTC. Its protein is CASSPNGTGINEQYF.

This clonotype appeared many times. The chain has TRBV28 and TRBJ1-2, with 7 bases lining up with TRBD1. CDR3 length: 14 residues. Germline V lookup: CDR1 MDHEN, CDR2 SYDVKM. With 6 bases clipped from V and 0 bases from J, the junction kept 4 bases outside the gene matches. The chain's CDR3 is CASREGATNYGYTF. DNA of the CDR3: TGTGCCAGCAGAGAGGGGGCCACTAACTATGGCTACACCTTC.

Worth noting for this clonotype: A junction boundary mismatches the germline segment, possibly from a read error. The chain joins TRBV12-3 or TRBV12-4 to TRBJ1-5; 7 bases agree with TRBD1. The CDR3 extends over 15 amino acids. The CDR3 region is CASRQTGLPHQSQHF. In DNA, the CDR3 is TGTGCCAGCAGGCAGACAGGGCTACCACATCAGTCCCAGCATTTT.

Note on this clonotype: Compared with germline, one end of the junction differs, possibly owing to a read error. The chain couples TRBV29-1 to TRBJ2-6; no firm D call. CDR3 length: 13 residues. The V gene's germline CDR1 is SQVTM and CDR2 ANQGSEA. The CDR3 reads CSVAVSGTNVLTF. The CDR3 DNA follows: TGCAGCGTTGCAGTGTCTGGGACCAACGTCCTGACTTTC.

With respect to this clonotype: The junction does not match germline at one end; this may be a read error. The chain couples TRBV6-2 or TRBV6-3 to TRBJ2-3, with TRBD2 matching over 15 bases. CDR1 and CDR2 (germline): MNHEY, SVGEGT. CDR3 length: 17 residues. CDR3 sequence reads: CASTGTSGRYSTGTQYF. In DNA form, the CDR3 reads TGTGCCAGTACTGGGACTAGCGGGAGGTATAGTACAGGTACGCAGTATTTT.

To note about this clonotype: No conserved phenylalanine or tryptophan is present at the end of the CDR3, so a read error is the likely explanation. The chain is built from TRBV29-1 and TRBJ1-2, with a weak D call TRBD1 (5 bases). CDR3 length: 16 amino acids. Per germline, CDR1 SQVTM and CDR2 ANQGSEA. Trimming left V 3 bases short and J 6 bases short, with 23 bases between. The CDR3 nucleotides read TGCAGCGTTGATGACTCAGGGACTAATAGGAACAATGGCTACACCCTC. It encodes CSVDDSGTNRNNGYTL.

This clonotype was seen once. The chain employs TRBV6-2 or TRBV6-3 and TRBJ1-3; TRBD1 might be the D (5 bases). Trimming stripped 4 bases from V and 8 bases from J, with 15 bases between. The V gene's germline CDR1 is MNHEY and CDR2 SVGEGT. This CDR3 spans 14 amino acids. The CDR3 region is CASSSHPEQDTIYF. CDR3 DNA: TGTGCCAGCAGTTCTCATCCGGAACAGGACACCATATATTTT.

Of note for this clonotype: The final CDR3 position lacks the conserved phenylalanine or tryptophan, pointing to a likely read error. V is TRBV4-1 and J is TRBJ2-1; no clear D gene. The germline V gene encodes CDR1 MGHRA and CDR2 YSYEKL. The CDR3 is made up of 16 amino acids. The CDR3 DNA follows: TGCGTCAGCAGCCAAGATCGGACCTCCTCCTACAATGAGCAGTTCTTG. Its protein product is CVSSQDRTSSYNEQFL.

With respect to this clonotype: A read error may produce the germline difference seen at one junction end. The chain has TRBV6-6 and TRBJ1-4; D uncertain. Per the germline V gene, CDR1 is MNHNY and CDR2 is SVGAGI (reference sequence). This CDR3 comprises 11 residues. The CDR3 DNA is TGTGCCAGTTCCACGAAAGAAACACTGTTTTTT. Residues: CASSTKETLFF.